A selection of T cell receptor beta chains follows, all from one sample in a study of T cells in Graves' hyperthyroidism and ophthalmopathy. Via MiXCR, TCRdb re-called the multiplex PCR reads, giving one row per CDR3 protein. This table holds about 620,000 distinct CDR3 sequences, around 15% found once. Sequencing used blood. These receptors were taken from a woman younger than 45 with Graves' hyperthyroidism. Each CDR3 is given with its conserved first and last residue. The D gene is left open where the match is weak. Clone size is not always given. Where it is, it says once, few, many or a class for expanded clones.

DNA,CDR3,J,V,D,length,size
TGTGCCAGCAGTTACCGGGGCAGGGGCACCTACAATGAGCAGTTCTTC,CASSYRGRGTYNEQFF,TRBJ2-1,TRBV6-2/TRBV6-3,-,16,many
TGTGCCAGCAGTTCGCCGCGGGACAGATCATACAATGAGCAGTTCTTC,CASSSPRDRSYNEQFF,TRBJ2-1,TRBV28,-,16,few
TGTGCCAGCAGTTTATGGTCGTCGTGGCGGGAAGGAGATACGCAGTATTTT,CASSLWSSWREGDTQYF,TRBJ2-3,TRBV12-3/TRBV12-4,-,17,many
TGTGCCAGCAGCGTAGCGGGGGATCGACAGGGTACCAACATTCAGTACTTC,CASSVAGDRQGTNIQYF,TRBJ2-4,TRBV9,-,17,-
TGCAGTGCTATGGGTACAGGGCCCAATCAGCCCCAGCATTTT,CSAMGTGPNQPQHF,TRBJ1-5,TRBV20-1,-,14,many
TGTGCCAGCAGTTACCTAGCGGGAGGGTTATACAATGAGCAGTTCTTC,CASSYLAGGLYNEQFF,TRBJ2-1,TRBV6-5,TRBD2,16,many
TGTGCCACCAGCAGTTTTTCTGGAGCCCACAAAGACCGCGAGCAGTACTTC,CATSSFSGAHKDREQYF,TRBJ2-7,TRBV15,-,17,many
TGCAGTGCTAGCTTTAGGCTAAGCGGACTCAAAAACATTCAGTACTTC,CSASFRLSGLKNIQYF,TRBJ2-4,TRBV20-1,-,16,many
TGCAGCGTTGATTTTCGGGCTAGCGGGAGGGCCAAGGATCGAGAGACCCAGTACTTC,CSVDFRASGRAKDRETQYF,TRBJ2-5,TRBV29-1,TRBD2,19,few
TGTGCCAGCAGCTTAGGAGGGTGGGGCTCCTATAATTCACCCCTCCACTTT,CASSLGGWGSYNSPLHF,TRBJ1-6,TRBV11-3,-,17,-
TGTGCCACCCGACAGGGTGAAGCTTTCTTT,CATRQGEAFF,TRBJ1-1,TRBV19,TRBD1,10,-
TGCGCCAGCAGCCAACAAACGGGACTAGCGGGTAAAATCTCCTACGAGCAGTACTTC,CASSQQTGLAGKISYEQYF,TRBJ2-7,TRBV4-1,TRBD2,19,-
TGTGCCAGCTCTTTCGAAAGGGGGTCCCCCAGGGGGACCCAGTACTTC,CASSFERGSPRGTQYF,TRBJ2-5,TRBV2,-,16,-
TGTGCCACCAGTGATTGGCCTAGCGGGAGGGACAATGAGCAGTTCTTC,CATSDWPSGRDNEQFF,TRBJ2-1,TRBV24-1,TRBD2,16,many
TGCAGCGTTGAAGATACGGGAGGGCCTTTCAATGAGCAGTTCTTC,CSVEDTGGPFNEQFF,TRBJ2-1,TRBV29-1,TRBD2,15,-
TGTGCCAGCAGCTTAGGTTCCCTTAGCTCCTACGAGCAGTACTTC,CASSLGSLSSYEQYF,TRBJ2-7,TRBV7-6,-,15,many
TGTGCCAGCAAGGGGACAGAGCCCCTCTACGAGCAGTACTTC,CASKGTEPLYEQYF,TRBJ2-7,TRBV2,TRBD1,14,many
TGTGCCATCCGATCTAGCGGGAGGGCGGTTGAGCAGTTCTTC,CAIRSSGRAVEQFF,TRBJ2-1,TRBV6-2/TRBV6-3,TRBD2,14,-
TGCAGTGCTAGCCCGCAGGGAGTGAGGGCCGGCACAGATACGCAGTATTTT,CSASPQGVRAGTDTQYF,TRBJ2-3,TRBV20-1,-,17,many
TGTGCCTGGAGTGTATTGGGTTCGAACACCGGGGAGCTGTTTTTT,CAWSVLGSNTGELFF,TRBJ2-2,TRBV30,-,15,many
TGTGCCAGCAGCTTTAGTAGGTCCTACGAGCAGTACTTC,CASSFSRSYEQYF,TRBJ2-7,TRBV7-8,-,13,-
TGTGCCAGCAGCTGGATACGGGGTTCCAATGAGCAGTTCTTC,CASSWIRGSNEQFF,TRBJ2-1,TRBV7-9,-,14,-
TGTGCCAGCAGCCAACGACGGAATATAAATTCACCCCTCCACTTT,CASSQRRNINSPLHF,TRBJ1-6,TRBV7-2,-,15,-
TGTGCCAGCAGCCCCCCGGCTAGCGGGATCTACAATGAGCAGTTCTTC,CASSPPASGIYNEQFF,TRBJ2-1,TRBV28,TRBD2,16,many
TGCGCCAGCAGCTCAGGGTCGGACAATGAGCAGTTCTTC,CASSSGSDNEQFF,TRBJ2-1,TRBV10-2,-,13,-
TGTGCCAGCAGTTTAAACCCCCCACTGACTAGCGGGACCTACAATGAGCAGTTCTTC,CASSLNPPLTSGTYNEQFF,TRBJ2-1,TRBV28,TRBD2,19,few
TGTGCCAGCAGCTTAAGGCAGTACAGTGGGAAGAGCAATCAGCCCCAGCATTTT,CASSLRQYSGKSNQPQHF,TRBJ1-5,TRBV7-3,-,18,many
TGTGCCAGTCAGGCATCGGTGAACACTGAAGCTTTCTTT,CASQASVNTEAFF,TRBJ1-1,TRBV19,-,13,-
TGTGCCAGCAGGTCAGACACTAACACCGGGGAGCTGTTTTTT,CASRSDTNTGELFF,TRBJ2-2,TRBV11-1,-,14,many
TGCAGCGCGCGACAGTTTAATGAAAAACTGTTTTTT,CSARQFNEKLFF,TRBJ1-4,TRBV29-1,-,12,few
TGTGCCAGCAGTCCGACAGGGTTCCAAGAGACCCAGTACTTC,CASSPTGFQETQYF,TRBJ2-5,TRBV5-5,TRBD1,14,many
TGTGCCAGCAGTTCTGGACTAGCGGGAGGCTCTAGGGGGACCCAGTACTTC,CASSSGLAGGSRGTQYF,TRBJ2-5,TRBV2,TRBD2,17,-
TGTGCCAGCAGGCCCACGGGAGGGTTCCAAGAGACCCAGTACTTC,CASRPTGGFQETQYF,TRBJ2-5,TRBV6-1,TRBD2,15,-